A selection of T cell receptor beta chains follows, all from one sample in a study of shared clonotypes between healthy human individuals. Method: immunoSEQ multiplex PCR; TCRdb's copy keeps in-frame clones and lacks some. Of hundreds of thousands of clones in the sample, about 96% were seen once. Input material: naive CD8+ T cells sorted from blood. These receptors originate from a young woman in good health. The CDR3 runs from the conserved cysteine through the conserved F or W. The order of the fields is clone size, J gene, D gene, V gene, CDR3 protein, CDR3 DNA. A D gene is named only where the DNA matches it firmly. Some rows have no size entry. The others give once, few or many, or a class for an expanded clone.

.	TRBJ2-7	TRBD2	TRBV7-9	CASSRTGYSGGYEQYF	TGTGCCAGCAGCCGCACAGGGTATAGCGGGGGATACGAGCAGTACTTC
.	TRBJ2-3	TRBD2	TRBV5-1	CATNTGTNTDTQYF	TGCGCCACCAATACCGGGACTAACACAGATACGCAGTATTTT
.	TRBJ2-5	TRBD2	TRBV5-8	CASSWLAGAPETQYF	TGTGCCAGCAGCTGGCTAGCGGGAGCTCCAGAGACCCAGTACTTC
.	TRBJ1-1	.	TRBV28	CASSFYGLNTEAFF	TGTGCCAGCAGTTTCTATGGCCTGAACACTGAAGCTTTCTTT
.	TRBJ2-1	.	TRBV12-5	CASGLGRLDEQFF	TGTGCTAGTGGTTTAGGGAGATTGGATGAGCAGTTCTTC
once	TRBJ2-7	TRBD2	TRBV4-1	CASSQDPPGLGNYEQYF	TGCGCCAGCAGCCAAGACCCGCCCGGACTAGGCAACTACGAGCAGTACTTC
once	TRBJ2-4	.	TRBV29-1	CSVVSENIQYF	TGCAGCGTTGTGTCAGAAAACATTCAGTACTTC
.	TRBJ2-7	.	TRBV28	CASSFSVSYEQYF	TGTGCCAGCAGTTTCTCAGTTTCCTACGAGCAGTACTTC
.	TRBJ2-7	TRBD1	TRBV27	CASSLHQTGNEQYF	TGTGCCAGCAGTCTCCATCAGACAGGGAACGAGCAGTACTTC
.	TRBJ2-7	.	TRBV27	CASSSGVDSYEQYF	TGTGCCAGCAGTTCTGGGGTCGACTCCTACGAGCAGTACTTC